Following are 8 T cell receptor beta chains from one sample sequenced in a study of blood T cell repertoires in COVID-19. This table comes from immunoSEQ multiplex PCR, and its TCRdb copy is limited to in-frame clones, with some not included. The repertoire holds more than 200,000 clones, with 65% to 90% as singletons. The sample was peripheral blood. The receptors stem from a man aged 30 to 39 with active or convalescent COVID-19.

V gene TRBV30 combines with J gene TRBJ1-1; 8 bases match TRBD1. Germline CDR1 and CDR2: GTSNPN and SVGIG (reference sequence). The CDR3 is made up of 12 amino acids. J was trimmed by 4 bases and V by 8 bases; bases with no gene match: 6. Here the CDR3 reads CAGWTGRTEAFF. CDR3 DNA sequence: TGTGCCGGCTGGACAGGGCGCACTGAAGCTTTCTTT.

V and J are TRBV30 and TRBJ1-2; D may be TRBD1 (5 bases). With 2 bases removed from V and 4 bases from J, the gap between germline ends came to 11 bases. The CDR3 is 13 amino acids. CDR1 and CDR2 (germline): GTSNPN, SVGIG (reference sequence). The CDR3 nucleotides are TGTGCCTGGAGTCGGGGGAGGGTCTATGGCTACACCTTC. Translated, it gives CAWSRGRVYGYTF.

The rearrangement joins TRBV7-2 to TRBJ1-1; TRBD1 agrees at 9 bases. Trimming removed 6 bases from V and 7 bases from J; junction bases left unmatched: 15. CDR3 length: 16 residues. CDR1 and CDR2 (germline): SGHTA, FQGNSA. The CDR3 loop reads CASSPGTGRGWNEAFF. As DNA, the CDR3 is TGTGCCAGCAGTCCGGGGACAGGGAGGGGGTGGAATGAAGCTTTCTTT.

The chain uses TRBV2 and TRBJ1-4; 9 bases align to TRBD1. CDR3 size: 14 residues. The germline gives CDR1 SNHLY, CDR2 FYNNEI. The trim removed 6 bases at V and 6 bases at J, leaving 5 bases unmatched. CDR3 in amino acids: CASRPGTGHEKLFF. Here the CDR3 DNA reads TGTGCCAGCAGACCTGGGACAGGGCATGAAAAACTGTTTTTT. Combining the CDR3 with reference TRBV2 and TRBJ1-4 gives the whole variable domain EPEVTQTPSHQVTQMGQEVILRCVPISNHLYFYWYRQILGQKVEFLVSFYNNEISEKSEIFDDQFSVERPDGSNFTLKIRSTKLEDSAMYFCASRPGTGHEKLFFGSGTQLSVL.

The V call is TRBV7-8, the J call TRBJ2-7; 9 nucleotides agree with TRBD1. The germline CDR1 and CDR2 sequences are SGHVS and FQNEAQ. The CDR3 runs 14 residues. The ends lost 6 bases at V and 1 base at J; junction bases unmatched: 4. The DNA of the CDR3 is TGTGCCAGCAGAGGACAGGGGTCATCCTACGAGCAGTACTTC. As protein: CASRGQGSSYEQYF.

The chain joins TRBV4-2 to TRBJ2-2, with TRBD2 as a possible D gene (5 bases). Germline loops: CDR1 LGHNA, CDR2 YNFKEQ. This CDR3 is built from 14 residues. Trimming removed 3 bases at V and 2 bases at J, with 7 bases between. As DNA, the CDR3 is TGTGCCAGCAGCCATGGACTCAACACCGGGGAGCTGTTTTTT. Its translation is CASSHGLNTGELFF.

The chain has TRBV15 and TRBJ2-7; D remains unclear. CDR1 and CDR2 from the germline V gene are LNHNV and YYDKDF (reference sequence). This CDR3 has 16 residues. V was cut by 1 base and J by 4 bases, with 17 bases left in between. The CDR3 loop is CATSRVTFSAGYEQYF. The CDR3 DNA is TGTGCCACCAGCAGAGTAACGTTTTCGGCCGGGTACGAGCAGTACTTC.

The J gene is TRBJ1-2, the V gene TRBV6-2 or TRBV6-3, with D unclear. The V gene's germline CDR1 is MNHEY and CDR2 SVGEGT. V lost 2 bases and J lost 1, with 11 bases in between. The CDR3 totals 15 residues. CDR3 in amino acids: CASSYPGSFNYGYTF. The CDR3, as DNA: TGTGCCAGCAGTTACCCGGGGAGTTTTAACTATGGCTACACCTTC.